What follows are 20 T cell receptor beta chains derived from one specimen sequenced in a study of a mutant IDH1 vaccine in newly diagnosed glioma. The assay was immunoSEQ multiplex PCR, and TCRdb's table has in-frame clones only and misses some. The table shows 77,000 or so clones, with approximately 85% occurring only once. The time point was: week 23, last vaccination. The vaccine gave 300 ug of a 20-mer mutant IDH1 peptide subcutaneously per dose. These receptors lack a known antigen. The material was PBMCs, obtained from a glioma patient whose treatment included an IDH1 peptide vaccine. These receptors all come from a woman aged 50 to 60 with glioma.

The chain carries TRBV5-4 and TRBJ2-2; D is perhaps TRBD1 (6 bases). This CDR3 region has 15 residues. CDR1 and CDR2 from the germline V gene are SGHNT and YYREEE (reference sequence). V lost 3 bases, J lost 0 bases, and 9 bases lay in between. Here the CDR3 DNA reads TGTGCCAGCAGCTCCGGGACACCGAACACCGGGGAGCTGTTTTTT. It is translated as CASSSGTPNTGELFF. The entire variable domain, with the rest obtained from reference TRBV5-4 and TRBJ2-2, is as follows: ETGVTQSPTHLIKTRGQQVTLRCSSQSGHNTVSWYQQALGQGPQFIFQYYREEENGRGNFPPRFSGLQFPNYSSELNVNALELDDSALYLCASSSGTPNTGELFFGEGSRLTVL.

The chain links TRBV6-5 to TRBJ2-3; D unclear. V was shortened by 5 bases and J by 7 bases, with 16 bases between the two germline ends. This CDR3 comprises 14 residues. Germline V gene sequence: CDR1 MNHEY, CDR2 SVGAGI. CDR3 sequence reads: CASSPDTAGNTQYF. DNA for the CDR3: TGTGCCAGCAGTCCCGACACAGCTGGAAATACGCAGTATTTT.

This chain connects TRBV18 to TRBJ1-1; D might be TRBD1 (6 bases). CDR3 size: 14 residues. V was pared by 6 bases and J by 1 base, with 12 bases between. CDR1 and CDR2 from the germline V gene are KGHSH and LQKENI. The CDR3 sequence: CASSSIQGNTEAFF. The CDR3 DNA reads TGTGCCAGCTCTTCAATACAGGGGAACACTGAAGCTTTCTTT.

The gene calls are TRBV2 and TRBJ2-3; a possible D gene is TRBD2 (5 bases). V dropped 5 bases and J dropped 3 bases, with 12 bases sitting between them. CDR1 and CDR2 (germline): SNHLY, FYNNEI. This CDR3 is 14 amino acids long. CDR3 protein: CASSPLRGTDTQYF. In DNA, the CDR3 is TGTGCCAGCAGTCCCCTCCGGGGAACAGATACGCAGTATTTT.

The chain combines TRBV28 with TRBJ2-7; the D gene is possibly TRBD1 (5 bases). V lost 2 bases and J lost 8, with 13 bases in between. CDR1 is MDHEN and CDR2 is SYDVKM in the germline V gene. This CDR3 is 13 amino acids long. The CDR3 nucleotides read TGTGCCAGCAGTTTAAGGGGCAGGGCGCAGCAGTACTTC. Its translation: CASSLRGRAQQYF.

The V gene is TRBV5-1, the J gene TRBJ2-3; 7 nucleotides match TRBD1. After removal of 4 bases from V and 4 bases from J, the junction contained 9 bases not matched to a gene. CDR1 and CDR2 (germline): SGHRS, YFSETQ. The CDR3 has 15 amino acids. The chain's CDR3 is CASSLDGQASDTQYF. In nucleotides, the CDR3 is TGCGCCAGCAGCCTGGATGGACAGGCATCAGATACGCAGTATTTT.

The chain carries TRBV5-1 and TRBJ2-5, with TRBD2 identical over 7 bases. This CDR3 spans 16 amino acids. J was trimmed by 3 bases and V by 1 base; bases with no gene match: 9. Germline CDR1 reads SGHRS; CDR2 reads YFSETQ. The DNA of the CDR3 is TGCGCCAGCAGCTTGATGCTAGCGGCAAAGGAAGAGACCCAGTACTTC. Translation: CASSLMLAAKEETQYF. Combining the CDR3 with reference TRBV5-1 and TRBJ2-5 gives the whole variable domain KAGVTQTPRYLIKTRGQQVTLSCSPISGHRSVSWYQQTPGQGLQFLFEYFSETQRNKGNFPGRFSGRQFSNSRSEMNVSTLELGDSALYLCASSLMLAAKEETQYFGPGTRLLVL.

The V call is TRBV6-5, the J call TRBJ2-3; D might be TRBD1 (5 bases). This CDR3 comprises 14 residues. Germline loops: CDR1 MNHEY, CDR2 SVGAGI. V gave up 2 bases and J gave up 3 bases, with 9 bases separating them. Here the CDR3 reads CASSYGAQTDTQYF. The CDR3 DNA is TGTGCCAGCAGTTACGGGGCGCAGACAGATACGCAGTATTTT.

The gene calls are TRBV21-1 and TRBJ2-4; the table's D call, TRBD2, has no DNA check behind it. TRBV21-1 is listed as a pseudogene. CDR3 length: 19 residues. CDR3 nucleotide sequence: TGTGCCAGCAGCAAAGTGAAGGGACTAGCGGTACCAGCCAAAAACATTCAGTACTTC. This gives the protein CASSKVKGLAVPAKNIQYF.

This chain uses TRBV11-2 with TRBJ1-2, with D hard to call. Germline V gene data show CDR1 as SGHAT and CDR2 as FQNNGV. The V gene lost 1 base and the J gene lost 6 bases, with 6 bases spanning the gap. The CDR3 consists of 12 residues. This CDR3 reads CASSLGGHGYTF. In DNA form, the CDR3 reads TGTGCCAGCAGCTTAGGGGGTCATGGCTACACCTTC.

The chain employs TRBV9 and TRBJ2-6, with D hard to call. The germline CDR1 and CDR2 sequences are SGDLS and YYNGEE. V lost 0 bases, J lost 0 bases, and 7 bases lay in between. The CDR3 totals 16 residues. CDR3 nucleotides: TGTGCCAGCAGCGTAGTGGGCTACTCTGGGGCCAACGTCCTGACTTTC. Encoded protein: CASSVVGYSGANVLTF.

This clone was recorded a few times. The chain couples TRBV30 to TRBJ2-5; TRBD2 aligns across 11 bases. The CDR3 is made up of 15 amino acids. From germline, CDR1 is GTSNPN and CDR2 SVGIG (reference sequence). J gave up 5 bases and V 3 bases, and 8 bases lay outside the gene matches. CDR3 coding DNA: TGTGCCTGGAGGTCTGGGACTAGCGGATTGGAGACCCAGTACTTC. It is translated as CAWRSGTSGLETQYF.

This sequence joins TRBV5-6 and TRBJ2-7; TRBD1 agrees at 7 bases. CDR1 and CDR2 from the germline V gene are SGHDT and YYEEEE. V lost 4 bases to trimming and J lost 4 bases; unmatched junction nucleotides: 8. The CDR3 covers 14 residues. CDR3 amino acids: CASSIAGTVYEQYF. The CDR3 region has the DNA TGTGCCAGCAGCATAGCCGGGACAGTGTACGAGCAGTACTTC. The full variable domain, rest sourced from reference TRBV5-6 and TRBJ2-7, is DAGVTQSPTHLIKTRGQQVTLRCSPKSGHDTVSWYQQALGQGPQFIFQYYEEEERQRGNFPDRFSGHQFPNYSSELNVNALLLGDSALYLCASSIAGTVYEQYFGPGTRLTVT.

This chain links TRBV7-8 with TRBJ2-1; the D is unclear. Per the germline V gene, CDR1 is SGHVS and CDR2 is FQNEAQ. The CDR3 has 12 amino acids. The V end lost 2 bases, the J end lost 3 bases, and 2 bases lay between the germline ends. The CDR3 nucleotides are TGTGCCAGCAGCTTAAACTACAATGAGCAGTTCTTC. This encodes CASSLNYNEQFF.

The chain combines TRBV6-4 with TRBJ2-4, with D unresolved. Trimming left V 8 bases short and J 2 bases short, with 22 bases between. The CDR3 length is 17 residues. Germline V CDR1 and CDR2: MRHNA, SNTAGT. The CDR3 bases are TGTGCCAGCCGCAACCCCCCCAGCCGGGCCACCAAAAACATTCAGTACTTC. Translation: CASRNPPSRATKNIQYF.

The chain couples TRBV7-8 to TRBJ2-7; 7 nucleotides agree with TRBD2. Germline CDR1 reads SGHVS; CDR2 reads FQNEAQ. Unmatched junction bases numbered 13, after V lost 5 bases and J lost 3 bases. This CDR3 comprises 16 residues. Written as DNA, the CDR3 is TGTGCCAGCAGCCCACTAGTGGCTAGCGGACGCTACGAGCAGTACTTC. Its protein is CASSPLVASGRYEQYF. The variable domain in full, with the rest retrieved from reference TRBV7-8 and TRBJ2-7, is GAGVSQSPRYKVAKRGQDVALRCDPISGHVSLFWYQQALGQGPEFLTYFQNEAQLDKSGLPSDRFFAERPEGSVSTLKIQRTQQEDSAVYLCASSPLVASGRYEQYFGPGTRLTVT.

In DNA form, the CDR3 reads TGTGCCAGCAAATTTGACAGGACGGCCCTGAGTGAGCAGTACTTC. Translation: CASKFDRTALSEQYF. The V call is TRBV27, the J call TRBJ2-7; possibly TRBD1 for D (6 bases). Trimming took 7 bases from V and 7 from J, leaving 23 bases between them. Germline V gives CDR1 MNHEY, CDR2 SMNVEV (reference sequence). The CDR3 has 15 residues.

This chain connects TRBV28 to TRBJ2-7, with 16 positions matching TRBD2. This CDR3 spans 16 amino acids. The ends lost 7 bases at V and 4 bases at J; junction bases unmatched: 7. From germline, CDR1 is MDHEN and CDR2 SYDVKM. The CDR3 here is CASTVGTSGRAYEQYF. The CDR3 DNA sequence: TGTGCCAGCACCGTTGGGACTAGCGGGAGGGCTTACGAGCAGTACTTC.

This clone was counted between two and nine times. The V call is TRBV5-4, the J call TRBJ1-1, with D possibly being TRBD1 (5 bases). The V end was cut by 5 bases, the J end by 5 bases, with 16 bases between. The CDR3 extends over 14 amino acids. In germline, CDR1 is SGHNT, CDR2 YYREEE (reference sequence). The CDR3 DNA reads TGTGCCAGCAGGCTGCAGGGAAGAGGGACTGAAGCTTTCTTT. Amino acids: CASRLQGRGTEAFF. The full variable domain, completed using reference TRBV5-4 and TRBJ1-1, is ETGVTQSPTHLIKTRGQQVTLRCSSQSGHNTVSWYQQALGQGPQFIFQYYREEENGRGNFPPRFSGLQFPNYSSELNVNALELDDSALYLCASRLQGRGTEAFFGQGTRLTVV.

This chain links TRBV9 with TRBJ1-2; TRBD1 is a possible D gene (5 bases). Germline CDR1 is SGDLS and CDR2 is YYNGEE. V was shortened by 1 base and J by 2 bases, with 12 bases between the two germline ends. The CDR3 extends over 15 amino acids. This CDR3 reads CASSVWGSPNYGYTF. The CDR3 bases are TGTGCCAGCAGCGTATGGGGCAGTCCCAACTATGGCTACACCTTC.